The sequence of this TCR beta chain was determined in a study of a mutant IDH1 vaccine in newly diagnosed glioma (dated by TCRdb to 2020 to 2022). General notes on the study: Eight vaccinations were administered to patients in weeks 1, 3, 5, 7, 11, 15, 19 and 23, corresponding to visits V03 through V10. The 32 treated patients were approximately 60% male and approximately 40% female, with a mean age of about 43 years. Prior to enrollment, patients had been given standard therapy consisting of radiotherapy alone, temozolomide alone, or radiochemotherapy with temozolomide, with the combination given to most patients. Vaccination was initiated 4-6 weeks after radiotherapy alone, or concurrently with temozolomide cycles in the chemotherapy-containing groups. Six visits were used for peripheral blood collection: V03 (baseline), V05, V07, V10, V12 and V13. For exploratory analyses, approximately 25 treated patients had longitudinal TCRB deep sequencing done wherever samples were available.

A word on this clone: Its antigen target is currently unknown. Per-base quality was not reported, and no clone a single base away is much larger than it.

Explained via the paper, the time point label denotes: week 11, during vaccination. A 20-mer mutant IDH1 peptide at 300 micrograms in Montanide made up each vaccine dose, which was injected subcutaneously together with topical imiquimod. The donors had newly diagnosed IDH1-mutant astrocytomas of WHO grade 3 or 4 that showed loss of nuclear ATRX. The samples were drawn from NOA16, a multicentre, single-arm, open-label phase I trial in Germany that tested a mutant IDH1 peptide vaccine in humans for the first time. Genomic DNA for TCRB sequencing was extracted from EDTA blood using the DNeasy Blood and Tissue Kit. The germline V gene (reference sequence) supplies CDR1 GTSNPN and CDR2 SVGIG. Here V drops 4 bases and J drops 4 bases, and the junction holds 5 bases not matched to any gene. The CDR3 covers 14 residues, taking in both the cysteine and the phenylalanine. The sequence is cut down to CDR3 DNA, 42 bases in frame from base 1.

Preparation of the library involved the immunoSEQ multiplex PCR assay. The hsTCRB Kit was used according to the manufacturer's protocol to amplify rearranged TCR beta chain sequences. An Illumina MiSeq was used to sequence the TCRB libraries. From the authors' description of their analysis: Demultiplexing, trimming and gene mapping were performed with the kit vendor's proprietary platform. Here the immuneACCESS table is served through TCRdb, limited to in-frame sequences with V and J called. Missing clones are a known gap in these copies; in checked studies unresolved V genes cover under half, and the rest lacks a known reason. V and J calls plus clone size are reproduced from that table; the DNA served to infer D and trimming. The sample table records some 30,000 clones; just under 80% of these occur just once. The top ten clonotypes cover more than 20% of the sample. Summary of the overall study and its limitations: Changes in the top peripheral T cell clonotypes picked up by TCRB sequencing did not appear to be linked to pseudoprogression. Across multiple MHC alleles, vaccine-induced immune responses were seen in approximately 93% of patients. The authors noted that analyses of patient blood samples could not be reproduced because of sample limitations. Selection of PBMC samples for TCRB deep sequencing was based on availability.

The source is a man between 25 and 39 years old with glioma. Sequenced material: PBMCs, taken from a glioma patient whose treatment included an IDH1 peptide vaccine. Recombination connected TRBV30 to TRBJ1-4, and TRBD1 aligns with 8 junction nucleotides. CDR3 loop: CAWTTGGGNEKLFF. The sequence in DNA is TGTGCCTGGACTACAGGGGGAGGTAATGAAAAACTGTTTTTT.